This T cell receptor beta chain emerged from a study of blood T cell repertoires in COVID-19. Study-wide context: Sample material is recorded as cDNA or gDNA derived from T cells, B-cell-depleted T cells, or PBMCs.

Produced via immunoSEQ multiplex PCR; TCRdb's table is partial and in-frame only. The sample lists about 150,000 clones, around four fifths occurring once. The CDR3 spans 17 residues. J gave up 4 bases and V 5 bases, and 12 bases lay outside the gene matches. CDR1 is SEHNR, CDR2 FQNEAQ, per germline (reference sequence). This TCR came from a woman of 80 years or more with COVID-19, enrolled during active disease. The gene calls are TRBV7-9 and TRBJ2-7; 12 bases match TRBD2. Input material: peripheral blood. The CDR3 protein is CASSVNPGLAGRYEQYF. As DNA, the CDR3 is TGTGCCAGCAGCGTCAACCCCGGACTAGCGGGAAGGTACGAGCAGTACTTC.